These 22 T cell receptor beta chains were sequenced from one sample in a study of blood T cell repertoires in COVID-19. Method: immunoSEQ multiplex PCR; TCRdb's copy keeps in-frame clones and lacks some. The sample lists 200,000 to 250,000 clones; nearly 90% were seen once. The sample taken for sequencing was PBMCs or T cells enriched from blood (not recorded which). All receptors come from a man younger than 40 who had recovered from COVID-19.

The gene calls are TRBV10-2 and TRBJ1-4, with D uncertain. Germline V gene data show CDR1 as WSHSY and CDR2 as SAAADI. The CDR3 runs 16 residues. V lost 2 bases to trimming and J lost 4 bases, with 14 bases between them. In DNA form, the CDR3 reads TGCGCCAGCAGTGAGAGACTCCGGCAGAGTAATGAAAAACTGTTTTTT. The encoded protein is CASSERLRQSNEKLFF.

The J gene is TRBJ1-1, the V gene TRBV28, with TRBD1 as a possible D gene (5 bases). Trimming pared 5 bases from V and 3 bases from J, leaving 10 bases between. The CDR3 loop spans 13 amino acids. Looked up from germline, CDR1 is MDHEN and CDR2 is SYDVKM. Here the CDR3 reads CASSPGGYTEAFF. CDR3 DNA sequence: TGTGCCAGCAGTCCGGGGGGGTACACTGAAGCTTTCTTT.

The chain combines TRBV4-3 with TRBJ2-5; maybe TRBD1 (5 bases). Germline V gene data show CDR1 as LGHNA and CDR2 as YSLEER. The CDR3 runs 15 residues. V lost 0 bases to trimming and J lost 4 bases, with 12 bases between them. The CDR3 sequence is CASSQDALRGETQYF. CDR3 DNA sequence: TGCGCCAGCAGCCAAGACGCCCTAAGGGGAGAGACCCAGTACTTC.

The V and J genes are TRBV10-1 and TRBJ1-5; no clear D. CDR3 size: 12 residues. Germline CDR1 reads WNHNN; CDR2 reads SYGVQD (reference sequence). The V end lost 3 bases, the J end lost 5 bases, and 5 bases lay between the germline ends. The CDR3 nucleotides are TGCGCCAGCAGTGATCCGGATCAGCCCCAGCATTTT. Residues: CASSDPDQPQHF.

This clone was picked up one time. The gene calls are TRBV7-2 and TRBJ2-7, with TRBD1 identical over 8 bases. J gave up 4 bases and V 2 bases, and 4 bases lay outside the gene matches. The CDR3 has 14 amino acids. Germline assignment: CDR1 SGHTA and CDR2 FQGNSA. The CDR3 here is CASSLRTGRYEQYF. The CDR3 region has the DNA TGTGCCAGCAGCTTAAGGACAGGGCGTTACGAGCAGTACTTC.

V gene TRBV6-1 combines with J gene TRBJ1-2; D perhaps matches TRBD1 (6 bases). This CDR3 contains 12 residues. The V end lost 3 bases, the J end lost 4 bases, and 6 bases lay between the germline ends. Germline assignment: CDR1 MNHNS and CDR2 SASEGT. Here the CDR3 DNA reads TGTGCCAGCAGTGAGACAGGCTATGGCTACACCTTC. Its protein is CASSETGYGYTF.

The chain recombines TRBV9 with TRBJ1-2, with D possibly being TRBD1 (5 bases). CDR3 length: 14 amino acids. Germline loops: CDR1 SGDLS, CDR2 YYNGEE. Trimming shortened V by 0 bases and J by 1 base, and 7 bases separated the two germline ends. CDR3 in DNA: TGTGCCAGCAGCGTAGCTCAGGGTAACTATGGCTACACCTTC. Its protein product is CASSVAQGNYGYTF.

This chain uses TRBV6-5 with TRBJ2-7; the D gene is possibly TRBD1 (6 bases). CDR1 and CDR2 (germline): MNHEY, SVGAGI. The CDR3 has 14 residues. CDR3 nucleotide sequence: TGTGCTCGAGAGGACAGAGAAGTGTCCTACGAGCAGTACTTC. This encodes CAREDREVSYEQYF.

Only one count was recorded for this clone. The genes are TRBV7-2 and TRBJ2-7; a possible D gene is TRBD2 (5 bases). The germline gives CDR1 SGHTA, CDR2 FQGNSA. The V gene lost 5 bases and the J gene lost 3 bases, with 11 bases spanning the gap. This CDR3 contains 13 residues. DNA for the CDR3: TGTGCCAGCAGCCCGCTTCGGGGCTACGAGCAGTACTTC. Amino acids: CASSPLRGYEQYF. The whole variable domain, filled in from reference TRBV7-2 and TRBJ2-7, reads GAGVSQSPSNKVTEKGKDVELRCDPISGHTALYWYRQSLGQGLEFLIYFQGNSAPDKSGLPSDRFSAERTGGSVSTLTIQRTQQEDSAVYLCASSPLRGYEQYFGPGTRLTVT.

The chain combines TRBV2 with TRBJ2-3, with 14 nucleotides matching TRBD2. This CDR3 spans 17 amino acids. Germline lookup yields CDR1 SNHLY and CDR2 FYNNEI. The V and J ends lost 0 bases and 7 bases, in that order; junction bases with no gene match: 6. CDR3 nucleotides: TGTGCCAGCAGTGAAGCTAGGGGACTAGCGGGGGAAAATACGCAGTATTTT. Translation gives CASSEARGLAGENTQYF.

The chain combines TRBV4-1 with TRBJ2-5; maybe TRBD1 (6 bases). CDR3 length equals 16 residues. Per the germline V gene, CDR1 is MGHRA and CDR2 is YSYEKL. Deletions cut 0 bases from V and 4 bases from J, with 15 bases between. In DNA form, the CDR3 reads TGCGCCAGCAGCCAAGACAGGGGTCAGATGGGAGAGACCCAGTACTTC. Encoded protein: CASSQDRGQMGETQYF.

Regarding this clone: Distinct nucleotide sequences in the sample also encode this CDR3. The V and J genes are TRBV24-1 and TRBJ2-1, with 11 bases fitting TRBD2. The junction had 4 bases not matched to a gene; V was cut back by 6 bases and J by 4 bases. Germline V gene data show CDR1 as KGHDR and CDR2 as SFDVKD. The CDR3 is 15 residues long. CDR3 nucleotide sequence: TGTGCCACCAGTTCCGGGACTAGCGGATACAATGAGCAGTTCTTC. It is translated as CATSSGTSGYNEQFF.

The J gene is TRBJ1-1, the V gene TRBV7-2; 7 bases agree with TRBD1. V shed 1 base, J shed 3 bases, and the junction held 11 bases outside the gene matches. There are 17 residues in the CDR3. CDR1 SGHTA and CDR2 FQGNSA come from the germline V gene. The CDR3, as DNA: TGTGCCAGCAGCTTAGGGCAGGGGGTACGTAAGGACACTGAAGCTTTCTTT. Protein product: CASSLGQGVRKDTEAFF.

This chain joins TRBV4-3 and TRBJ1-4; no firm D call. V was pared by 1 base and J by 5 bases, with 17 bases between. Germline-derived CDR1 and CDR2 are LGHNA and YSLEER. The CDR3 has 17 residues. Written as DNA, the CDR3 is TGCGCCAGCAGCCAAGTATTCTCCAGGACTCAAAATGAAAAACTGTTTTTT. Translation gives CASSQVFSRTQNEKLFF.

Here the CDR3 DNA reads TGTGCCAGCAGAGACAGGGGGTCCACAGATACGCAGTATTTT. Its protein is CASRDRGSTDTQYF. The chain has TRBV6-1 and TRBJ2-3, with 9 bases lining up with TRBD1. Germline values: CDR1 MNHNS, CDR2 SASEGT. The junction had 3 bases not matched to a gene; V was cut back by 6 bases and J by 2 bases. This CDR3 is built from 14 residues.

The chain has TRBV30 and TRBJ1-4; D uncertain. This CDR3 contains 11 residues. Deletions cut 7 bases from V and 13 bases from J, with 16 bases between. Germline V gives CDR1 GTSNPN, CDR2 SVGIG (reference sequence). The CDR3, as DNA: TGTGCCTTGACTGTGGGGAGCCGACTGTTTTTT. It encodes CALTVGSRLFF.

In this sample, this clone turned up a few times. The rearrangement joins TRBV6-5 to TRBJ1-2; D perhaps matches TRBD1 (6 bases). CDR3 length: 15 residues. Between the trimmed V and J ends, which lost 6 bases and 3 bases, there was a span of 17 bases. Per germline, CDR1 MNHEY and CDR2 SVGAGI. In DNA, the CDR3 is TGTGCCAGCAGACCCACGGGGACATCGGACTATGGCTACACCTTC. Encoded protein: CASRPTGTSDYGYTF.

This clone occurred a few times. Additional DNA sequences in this sample encode the identical CDR3. The J gene is TRBJ1-3, the V gene TRBV5-1; the D is unclear. V was clipped by 2 bases and J by 0 bases, with 3 bases between them. The length of the CDR3 is 13 residues. The germline gives CDR1 SGHRS, CDR2 YFSETQ. The CDR3 DNA sequence: TGCGCCAGCAGCTTCGGCTCTGGAAACACCATATATTTT. It specifies CASSFGSGNTIYF. The variable domain in full, completed from reference TRBV5-1 and TRBJ1-3, reads KAGVTQTPRYLIKTRGQQVTLSCSPISGHRSVSWYQQTPGQGLQFLFEYFSETQRNKGNFPGRFSGRQFSNSRSEMNVSTLELGDSALYLCASSFGSGNTIYFGEGSWLTVV.

The CDR3 is CASSNRDRAFNEQFF. The CDR3 DNA reads as TGTGCCAGCAGTAACCGGGACAGGGCGTTCAATGAGCAGTTCTTC. The V and J genes are TRBV27 and TRBJ2-1; 9 bases align to TRBD1. V trimming: 5 bases; J trimming: 6 bases; junction bases outside the gene matches: 8. The CDR3 length is 15 residues. Looked up from germline, CDR1 is MNHEY and CDR2 is SMNVEV (reference sequence).

J is TRBJ1-6 and V is TRBV6-4, with D unclear. V dropped 1 base and J dropped 8 bases, with 9 bases sitting between them. The CDR3 loop spans 14 amino acids. CDR1 MRHNA and CDR2 SNTAGT come from the germline V gene. This chain's CDR3 is CASSDYDGDSPLHF. Written as DNA, the CDR3 is TGTGCCAGCAGTGACTACGACGGAGATTCACCCCTCCACTTT.

The chain couples TRBV2 to TRBJ2-5; possibly TRBD2 for D (6 bases). The CDR3 is 15 residues long. V was shortened by 3 bases and J by 6 bases, with 17 bases between the two germline ends. The V gene's germline CDR1 is SNHLY and CDR2 FYNNEI. CDR3 loop: CASSEGTGLSQTQYF. Written as DNA, the CDR3 is TGTGCCAGCAGTGAGGGGACTGGATTGAGTCAGACCCAGTACTTC.

This sequence joins TRBV5-4 and TRBJ2-7; 8 nucleotides match TRBD2. This CDR3 region has 14 residues. Germline V lookup: CDR1 SGHNT, CDR2 YYREEE (reference sequence). After removal of 5 bases from V and 0 bases from J, the junction contained 4 bases not matched to a gene. CDR3 sequence: CASRPGTSSYEQYF. CDR3 nucleotides: TGTGCCAGCAGACCCGGGACTAGCTCCTACGAGCAGTACTTC.